This TCR beta chain derives from a study of blood T cell repertoires in COVID-19 (dated by TCRdb to the early 2020s). Looking at the study overall: The collaborator samples originated in the United States, Italy and Spain and spanned the acute and convalescent phases of COVID-19. Where HLA class I and class II types were available, the types were taken from metadata supplied by the sample provider, not from assay-based typing. The dataset comprised deeply sampled blood TCRbeta repertoires from subjects exposed to, actively infected with, or recovered from COVID-19. The samples were drawn from the first 160 participants of the ongoing ImmuneRACE study and from some 1,300 subjects provided by 6 global collaborators. The repertoires were made available in a free public database intended to serve as a resource for research on the immune response to SARS-CoV-2. The material from the prospective study consisted of cDNA or gDNA derived from T cells, B-cell-depleted T cells, or PBMCs. A de-identified subject ID, COVID-19 status, age in years and sex were almost always included in the sample metadata. What the study reported, not specific to this receptor: Clinical and demographic metadata were provided uncurated, with the amount varying by source and participant.

TCRbeta CDR3 regions were amplified from genomic DNA using the immunoSEQ Assay, a bias-controlled multiplex PCR. Turning to the authors' computational methods: The number of nucleated cells in each sample was estimated by amplification of reference gene primers within the assay. To quantify the absolute abundance of each unique TCRbeta CDR3 rearrangement, sequence reads were collapsed and filtered. Productive Simpson clonality was computed per sample as the square root of Simpson's diversity index over productive rearrangements. TCRdb took this table from immuneACCESS and kept in-frame rearrangements with V and J called. Such tables lack part of the clones; where checked against another copy, unresolved V genes explain under half of the gap, and the rest is unexplained. The V and J calls and clone size come from that table; D and trimming were worked out from the DNA. The sample profile shows about 250,000 clones; about 91% of them were found once. About 6.7% of the sample comes from the top ten.

V is pared back by 0 bases and J by 6 bases, with 12 bases lying between the germline termini. Measured from the cysteine to the phenylalanine, the CDR3 is 15 residues long. The only DNA kept is the CDR3, 45 bases in frame from the first base. Via the germline V gene, CDR1 is LGHNA and CDR2 YSLEER. Points on this clone: Its antigen specificity is not known. No base quality values were provided; no much bigger clone lies one nucleotide off.

At one collaborating source in Seattle, patients were enrolled during active infection and were followed longitudinally through the course of disease. Each collaborating institution followed its own protocols to collect whole blood in K2EDTA tubes. For TCRbeta analysis, collaborator samples were shipped as frozen whole blood, as isolated PBMCs, or as DNA extracted from either sample type. The specimen was peripheral blood. The receptor comes from a woman aged 25 to 39 with COVID-19, enrolled during active disease. The receptor chain draws on TRBV4-3 and TRBJ1-5; matching of 5 bases hints at TRBD1 as the D gene. The CDR3 amino acid sequence is: CASSQEAQGSQPQHF. The bases read TGCGCCAGCAGCCAAGAAGCGCAGGGAAGTCAGCCCCAGCATTTT.